This TCR beta chain was recovered during a study of shared clonotypes between healthy human individuals. Study-wide background: Those who served as donors were a couple of women and a few men between the ages of 18 and 49. Three plates each covered CD4 naive and memory; CD8 naive two, CD8 memory one.

Broader study findings: Naive subsets usually exceeded memory subsets in estimated richness.

Deletions cut 4 bases from V and 2 bases from J, with 9 bases between. CDR1 is SEHNR and CDR2 is FQNEAQ in the germline V gene (reference sequence). The CDR3 loop spans 13 amino acids. Profiled with immunoSEQ multiplex PCR; TCRdb holds only in-frame clones, not every one. There are over 2,000,000 clones in the sample; 93% occur only once, and less than 2% lies in the top ten. Note on this clone: Its antigen is as yet unknown. Different DNA sequences within this sample yield the same CDR3.

CD45RO-negative cells were positively selected for CCR7, leaving out terminally differentiated effector memory CD45RA+ cells. The specimen was naive CD8+ T cells from PBMCs. This TCR derives from a man between 18 and 35 years old in good health. Some clones in this sample may be carry-over from other donors' samples. The chain carries TRBV7-9 and TRBJ2-7; maybe TRBD1 (5 bases). The CDR3 DNA follows: TGTGCCAGCAGCTCCTCAGGGACCTACGAGCAGTACTTC. Translating gives CASSSSGTYEQYF.